The clone carrying this TCR beta chain was recorded at least ten times. Its antigen is not known. This entry is derived from a study of neurological immune-mediated disorders. Preparation of the unsorted libraries drew on 2 million PBMCs stored at -80 C. Findings and limits, study-wide: Across subjects, expanded clones had no CDR3 amino acid sequences in common, pointing to private repertoires in all groups.

The cDNA was produced through 5'RACE with 10-nucleotide random UMIs. One entry per CDR3 protein, called by TCRdb with MiXCR from the 5' RACE reads. The data contain approximately 30,000 distinct CDR3 sequences, 15% of them singletons. The germline V gene encodes CDR1 SGHRS and CDR2 YFSETQ. This CDR3 comprises 14 residues. V was shortened by 4 bases and J by 4 bases, with 9 bases between the two germline ends. The chain combines TRBV5-1 with TRBJ2-6; D uncertain. The TCR sequence derives from an older man in good health. The material sequenced was PBMCs. As DNA, the CDR3 is TGCGCCAGCAGCCTCAACCCCGGGGCCAACGTCCTGACTTTC. This codes for CASSLNPGANVLTF.